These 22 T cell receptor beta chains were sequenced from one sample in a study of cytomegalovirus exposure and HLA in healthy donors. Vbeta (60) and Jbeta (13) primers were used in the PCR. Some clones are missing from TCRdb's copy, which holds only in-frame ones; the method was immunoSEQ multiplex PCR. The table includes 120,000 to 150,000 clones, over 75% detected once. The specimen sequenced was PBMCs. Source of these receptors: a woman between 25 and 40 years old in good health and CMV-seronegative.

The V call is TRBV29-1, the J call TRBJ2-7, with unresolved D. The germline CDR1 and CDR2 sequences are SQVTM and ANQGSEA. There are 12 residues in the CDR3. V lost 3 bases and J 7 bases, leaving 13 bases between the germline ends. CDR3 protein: CSVEFSSSEQYF. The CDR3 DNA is TGCAGCGTTGAGTTTAGCAGTTCGGAGCAGTACTTC.

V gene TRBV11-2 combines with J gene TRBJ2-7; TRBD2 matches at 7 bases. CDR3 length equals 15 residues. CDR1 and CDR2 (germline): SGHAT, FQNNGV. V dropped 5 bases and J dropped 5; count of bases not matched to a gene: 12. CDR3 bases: TGTGCCAGCAGCCCCGCAGGGAGGGTAAGGGACGAGCAGTACTTC. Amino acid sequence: CASSPAGRVRDEQYF.

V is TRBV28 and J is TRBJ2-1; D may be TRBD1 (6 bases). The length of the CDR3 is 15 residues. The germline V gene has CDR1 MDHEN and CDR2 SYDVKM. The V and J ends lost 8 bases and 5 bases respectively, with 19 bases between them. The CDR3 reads CASSAGQPFNNEQFF. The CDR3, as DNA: TGTGCCAGCTCCGCCGGACAGCCTTTCAACAATGAGCAGTTCTTC.

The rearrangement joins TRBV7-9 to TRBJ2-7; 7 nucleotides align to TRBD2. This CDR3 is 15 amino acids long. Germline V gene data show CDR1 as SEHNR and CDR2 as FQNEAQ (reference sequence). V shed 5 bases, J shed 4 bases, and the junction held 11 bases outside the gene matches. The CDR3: CASSPRVAGEYEQYF. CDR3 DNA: TGTGCCAGCAGCCCACGGGTGGCGGGAGAGTACGAGCAGTACTTC.

CDR3 nucleotide sequence: TGTGCCAGCAGCTTGGGACAAGTCCCTGGAAACACCATATATTTT. Amino acid sequence: CASSLGQVPGNTIYF. The chain joins TRBV5-4 to TRBJ1-3; D remains ambiguous. Trimming removed 0 bases at V and 2 bases at J, with 9 bases between. Germline CDR1 is SGHNT and CDR2 is YYREEE (reference sequence). This CDR3 has 15 amino acids.

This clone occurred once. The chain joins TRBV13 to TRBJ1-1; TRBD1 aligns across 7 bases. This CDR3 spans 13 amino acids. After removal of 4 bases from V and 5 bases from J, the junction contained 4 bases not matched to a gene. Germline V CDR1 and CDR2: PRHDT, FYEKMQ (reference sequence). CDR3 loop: CASSYRGGTEAFF. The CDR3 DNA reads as TGTGCCAGCAGCTACAGGGGAGGTACTGAAGCTTTCTTT.

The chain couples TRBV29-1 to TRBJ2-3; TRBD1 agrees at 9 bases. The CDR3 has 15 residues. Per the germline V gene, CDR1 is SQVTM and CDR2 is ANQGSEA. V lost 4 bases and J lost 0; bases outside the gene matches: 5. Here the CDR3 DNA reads TGCAGCGTTGCGGGGACAGGGCACAGCACAGATACGCAGTATTTT. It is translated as CSVAGTGHSTDTQYF.

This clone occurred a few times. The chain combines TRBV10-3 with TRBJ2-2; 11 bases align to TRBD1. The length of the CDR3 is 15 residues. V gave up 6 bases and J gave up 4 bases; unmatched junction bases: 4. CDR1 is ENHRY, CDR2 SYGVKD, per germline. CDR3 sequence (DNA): TGTGCCATCAGGTCGGGGACAGGGGGCACCGGGGAGCTGTTTTTT. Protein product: CAIRSGTGGTGELFF.

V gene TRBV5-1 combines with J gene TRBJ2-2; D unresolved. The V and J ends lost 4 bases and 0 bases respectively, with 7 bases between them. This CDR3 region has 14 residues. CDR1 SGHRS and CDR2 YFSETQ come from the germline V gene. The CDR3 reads CASSLRSNTGELFF. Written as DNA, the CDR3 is TGCGCCAGCAGCCTTAGATCGAACACCGGGGAGCTGTTTTTT.

The CDR3 here is CSVGGLAAGEQFF. The CDR3 nucleotides are TGCAGCGTTGGGGGACTAGCGGCGGGTGAGCAGTTCTTC. The chain couples TRBV29-1 to TRBJ2-1; TRBD2 agrees at 11 bases. Trimming at V came to 4 bases and at J to 9 bases, leaving 5 bases not matched to a gene. The length of the CDR3 is 13 residues. Germline V gene sequence: CDR1 SQVTM, CDR2 ANQGSEA.

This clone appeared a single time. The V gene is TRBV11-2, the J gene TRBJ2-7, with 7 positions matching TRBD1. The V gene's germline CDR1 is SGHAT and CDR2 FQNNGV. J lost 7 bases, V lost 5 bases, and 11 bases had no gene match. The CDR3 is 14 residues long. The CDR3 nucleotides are TGTGCCAGCAGCCTATTGACAGGGATGGCGGAGCAGTACTTC. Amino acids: CASSLLTGMAEQYF.

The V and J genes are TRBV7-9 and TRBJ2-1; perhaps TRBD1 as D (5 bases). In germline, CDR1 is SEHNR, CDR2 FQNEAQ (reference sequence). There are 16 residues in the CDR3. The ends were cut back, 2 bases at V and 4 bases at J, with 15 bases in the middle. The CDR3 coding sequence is TGTGCCAGCAGCTTAAATGTGGGGCGCCTATACAATGAGCAGTTCTTC. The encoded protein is CASSLNVGRLYNEQFF. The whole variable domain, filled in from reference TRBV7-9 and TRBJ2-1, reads DTGVSQNPRHKITKRGQNVTFRCDPISEHNRLYWYRQTLGQGPEFLTYFQNEAQLEKSRLLSDRFSAERPKGSFSTLEIQRTEQGDSAMYLCASSLNVGRLYNEQFFGPGTRLTVL.

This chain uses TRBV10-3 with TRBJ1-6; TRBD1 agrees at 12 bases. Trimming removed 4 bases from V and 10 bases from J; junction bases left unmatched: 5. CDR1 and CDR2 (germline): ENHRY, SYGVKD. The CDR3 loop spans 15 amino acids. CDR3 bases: TGTGCCATCAGTGGGGGGGGACAGGGGGCGTCACCCCTCCACTTT. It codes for CAISGGGQGASPLHF.

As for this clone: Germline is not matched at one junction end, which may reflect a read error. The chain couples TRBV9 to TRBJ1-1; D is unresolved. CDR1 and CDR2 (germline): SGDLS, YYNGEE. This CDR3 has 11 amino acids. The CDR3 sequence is CLDFLNTEAFF. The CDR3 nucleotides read TGCCTCGACTTCCTTAACACTGAAGCTTTCTTT.

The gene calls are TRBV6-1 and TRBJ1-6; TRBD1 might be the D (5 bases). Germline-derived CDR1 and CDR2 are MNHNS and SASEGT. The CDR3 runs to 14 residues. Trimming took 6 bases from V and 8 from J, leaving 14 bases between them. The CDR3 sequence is CASSYGGGHSPLHF. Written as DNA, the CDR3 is TGTGCCAGCAGCTACGGGGGGGGTCATTCACCCCTCCACTTT.

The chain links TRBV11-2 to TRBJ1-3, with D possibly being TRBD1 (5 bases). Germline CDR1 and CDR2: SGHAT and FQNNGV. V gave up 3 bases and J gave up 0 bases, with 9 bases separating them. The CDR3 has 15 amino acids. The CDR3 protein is CASSFGRASGNTIYF. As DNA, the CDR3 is TGTGCCAGCAGCTTCGGCAGGGCCTCTGGAAACACCATATATTTT.

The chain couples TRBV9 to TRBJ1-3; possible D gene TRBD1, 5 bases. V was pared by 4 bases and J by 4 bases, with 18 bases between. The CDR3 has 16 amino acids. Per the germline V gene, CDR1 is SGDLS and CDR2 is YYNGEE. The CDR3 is CASSPGGGEGGNTIYF. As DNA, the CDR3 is TGTGCCAGCAGCCCCGGTGGGGGGGAGGGAGGAAACACCATATATTTT.

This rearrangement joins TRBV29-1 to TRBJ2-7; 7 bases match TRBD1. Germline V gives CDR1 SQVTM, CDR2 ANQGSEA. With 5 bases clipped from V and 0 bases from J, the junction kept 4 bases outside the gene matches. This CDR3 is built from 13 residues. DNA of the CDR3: TGCAGCGTTCGGACAGGCCGCTCCTACGAGCAGTACTTC. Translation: CSVRTGRSYEQYF.

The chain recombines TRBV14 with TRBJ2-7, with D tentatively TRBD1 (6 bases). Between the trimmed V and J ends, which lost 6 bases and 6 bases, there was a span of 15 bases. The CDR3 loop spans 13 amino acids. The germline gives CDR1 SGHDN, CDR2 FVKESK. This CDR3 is CASSPRGSGEQYF. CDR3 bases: TGTGCCAGCAGTCCTAGGGGGTCCGGCGAGCAGTACTTC.

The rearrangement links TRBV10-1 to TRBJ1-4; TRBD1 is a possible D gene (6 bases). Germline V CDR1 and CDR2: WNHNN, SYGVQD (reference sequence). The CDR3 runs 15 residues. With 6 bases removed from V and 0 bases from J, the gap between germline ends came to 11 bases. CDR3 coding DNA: TGCGCCAGCAGGGACAGATACCCAACTAATGAAAAACTGTTTTTT. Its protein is CASRDRYPTNEKLFF.

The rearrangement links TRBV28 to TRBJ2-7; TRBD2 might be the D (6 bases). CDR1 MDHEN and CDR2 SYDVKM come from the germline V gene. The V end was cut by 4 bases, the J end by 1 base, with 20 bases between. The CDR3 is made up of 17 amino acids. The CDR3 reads CASSSPEGARGSYEQYF. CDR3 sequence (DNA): TGTGCCAGCAGTTCCCCGGAGGGAGCGAGGGGATCCTACGAGCAGTACTTC.

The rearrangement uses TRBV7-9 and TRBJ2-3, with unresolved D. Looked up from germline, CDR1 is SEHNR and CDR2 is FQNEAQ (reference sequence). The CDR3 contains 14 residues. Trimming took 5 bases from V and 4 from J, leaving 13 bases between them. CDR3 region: CASSHPMAADTQYF. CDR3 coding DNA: TGTGCCAGCAGCCACCCGATGGCAGCAGATACGCAGTATTTT.